The source of this T cell receptor (beta chain) is a study of T cell changes during pregnancy in multiple sclerosis. Clones were sequenced by immunoSEQ multiplex PCR, and TCRdb holds only the in-frame ones, with some missing. The sample has 57,000 or so clones; approximately 85% are singletons. This clonotype originated in a female donor with multiple sclerosis, enrolled in a pregnancy study. Sample: peripheral blood, taken in the first trimester of pregnancy.

The CDR3 DNA is TGTGCCAGCAGTGAATCGGGGTTAGGGGCTTTCTTT. It codes for CASSESGLGAFF. This sequence joins TRBV2 and TRBJ1-1, with D unclear. The CDR3 sequence is 12 residues long. Germline CDR1 reads SNHLY; CDR2 reads FYNNEI. The germline V and J ends were trimmed by 2 bases and 11 bases, with 12 bases remaining between them.